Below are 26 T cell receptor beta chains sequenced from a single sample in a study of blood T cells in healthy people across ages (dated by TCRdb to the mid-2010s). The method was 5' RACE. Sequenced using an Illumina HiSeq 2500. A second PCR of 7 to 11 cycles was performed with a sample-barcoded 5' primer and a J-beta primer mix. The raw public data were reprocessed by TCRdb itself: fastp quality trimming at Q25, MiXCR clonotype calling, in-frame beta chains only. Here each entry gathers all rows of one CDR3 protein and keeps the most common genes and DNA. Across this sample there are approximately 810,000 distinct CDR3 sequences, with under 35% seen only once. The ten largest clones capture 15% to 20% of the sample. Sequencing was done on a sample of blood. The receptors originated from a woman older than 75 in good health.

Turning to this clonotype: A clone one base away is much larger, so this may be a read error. This CDR3 reads CASLDGSSYGQYF. The CDR3 nucleotides read TGTGCCAGCCTGGACGGGTCCTCCTACGGGCAGTACTTC. The V call is TRBV21-1, the J call TRBJ2-7. TRBV21-1 is assigned pseudogene status. This CDR3 is built from 13 residues.

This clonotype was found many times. The chain's CDR3 is CASSPHGLASTDTQYF. CDR3 sequence (DNA): TGTGCCAGCAGCCCCCACGGACTCGCTAGCACAGATACGCAGTATTTT. The rearrangement links TRBV3-1 to TRBJ2-3, with D possibly being TRBD2 (5 bases). Trimming stripped 4 bases from V and 0 bases from J, with 14 bases between. The CDR3 length is 16 residues. The germline CDR1 and CDR2 sequences are LGHDT and YNNKEL (reference sequence).

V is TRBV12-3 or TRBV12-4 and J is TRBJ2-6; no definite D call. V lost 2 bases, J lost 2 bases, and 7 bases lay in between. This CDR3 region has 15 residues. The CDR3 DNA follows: TGTGCCAGCAGTTTAAGATTTACTGGGGCCAACGTCCTGACTTTC. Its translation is CASSLRFTGANVLTF.

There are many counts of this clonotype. CDR3 residues: CSARRTDTQYF. DNA for the CDR3: TGCAGCGCCCGTAGAACAGATACGCAGTATTTT. The rearrangement joins TRBV29-1 to TRBJ2-3; D unclear. This CDR3 comprises 11 residues. Trimming stripped 7 bases from V and 3 bases from J, with 8 bases between. From germline, CDR1 is SQVTM and CDR2 ANQGSEA.

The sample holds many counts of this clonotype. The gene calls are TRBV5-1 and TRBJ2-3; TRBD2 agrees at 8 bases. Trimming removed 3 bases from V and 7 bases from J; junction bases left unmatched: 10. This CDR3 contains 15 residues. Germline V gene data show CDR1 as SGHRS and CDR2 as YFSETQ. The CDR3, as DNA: TGCGCCAGCAGCTCCGCGGGGGGTACCATGAATACGCAGTATTTT. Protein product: CASSSAGGTMNTQYF.

In DNA form, the CDR3 reads TGCAGTGCTACCAAGGTTGACGAGACCCAGTACTTC. Translating gives CSATKVDETQYF. V and J are TRBV20-1 and TRBJ2-5; D gene uncertain. This CDR3 spans 12 amino acids. The V end lost 4 bases, the J end lost 5 bases, and 11 bases lay between the germline ends. The V gene's germline CDR1 is DFQATT and CDR2 SNEGSKA (reference sequence).

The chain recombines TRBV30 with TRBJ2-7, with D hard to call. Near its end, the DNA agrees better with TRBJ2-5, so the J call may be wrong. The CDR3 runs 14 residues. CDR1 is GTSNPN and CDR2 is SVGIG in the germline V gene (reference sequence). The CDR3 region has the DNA TGTGCCTGGAGTAGGACGCAGGCTCGGGAGACCCAGTACTTC. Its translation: CAWSRTQARETQYF.

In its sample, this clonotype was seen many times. The CDR3 region has the DNA TGCGCCAGCAGCCCCGGGACTAGCGGGTCTTCGTACGAGCAGTACTTC. Protein sequence: CASSPGTSGSSYEQYF. The chain carries TRBV5-1 and TRBJ2-7; 12 positions agree with TRBD2. The germline gives CDR1 SGHRS, CDR2 YFSETQ. The CDR3 has 16 amino acids. The J segment lost 4 bases and the V segment lost 4 bases, leaving 9 bases of the junction unmatched.

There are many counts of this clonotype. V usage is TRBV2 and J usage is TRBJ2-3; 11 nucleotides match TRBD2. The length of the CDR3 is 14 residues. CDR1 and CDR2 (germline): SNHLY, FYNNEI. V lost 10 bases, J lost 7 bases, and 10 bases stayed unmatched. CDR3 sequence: CANLMTSGDYTQYF. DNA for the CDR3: TGTGCCAACCTCATGACTAGCGGGGACTATACGCAGTATTTT.

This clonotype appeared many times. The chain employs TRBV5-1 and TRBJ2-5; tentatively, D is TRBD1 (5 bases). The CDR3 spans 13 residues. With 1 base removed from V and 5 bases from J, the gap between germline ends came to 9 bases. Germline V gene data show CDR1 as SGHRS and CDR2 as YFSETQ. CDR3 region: CASSLQGVETQYF. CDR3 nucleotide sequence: TGCGCCAGCAGCTTGCAGGGTGTGGAGACCCAGTACTTC.

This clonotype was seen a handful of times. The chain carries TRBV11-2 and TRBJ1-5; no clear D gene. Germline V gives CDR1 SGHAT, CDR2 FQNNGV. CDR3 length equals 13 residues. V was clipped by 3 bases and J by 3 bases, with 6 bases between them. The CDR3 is CASSLGFNQPQHF. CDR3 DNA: TGTGCCAGCAGCTTGGGGTTCAATCAGCCCCAGCATTTT.

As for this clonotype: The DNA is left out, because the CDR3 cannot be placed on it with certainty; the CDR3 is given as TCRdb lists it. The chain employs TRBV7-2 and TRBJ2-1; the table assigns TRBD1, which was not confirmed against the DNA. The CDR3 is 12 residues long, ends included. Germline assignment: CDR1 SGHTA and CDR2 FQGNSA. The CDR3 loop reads CASSFGQGALFF.

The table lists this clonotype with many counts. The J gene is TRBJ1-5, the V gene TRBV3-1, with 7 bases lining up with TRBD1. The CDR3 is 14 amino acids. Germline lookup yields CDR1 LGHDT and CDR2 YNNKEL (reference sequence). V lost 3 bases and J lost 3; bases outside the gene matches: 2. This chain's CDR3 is CASSQTGTNQPQHF. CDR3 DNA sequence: TGTGCCAGCAGCCAGACAGGGACCAATCAGCCCCAGCATTTT.

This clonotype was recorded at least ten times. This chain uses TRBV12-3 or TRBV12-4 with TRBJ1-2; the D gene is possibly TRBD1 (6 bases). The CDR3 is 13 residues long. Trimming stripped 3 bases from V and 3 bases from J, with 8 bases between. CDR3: CASSLHRDYGYTF. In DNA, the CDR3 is TGTGCCAGCAGTTTGCACAGGGACTATGGCTACACCTTC.

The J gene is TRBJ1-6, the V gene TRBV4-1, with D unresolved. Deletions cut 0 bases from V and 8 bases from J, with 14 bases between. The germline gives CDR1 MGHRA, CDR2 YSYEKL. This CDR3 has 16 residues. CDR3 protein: CASSQDLRVGDSPLHF. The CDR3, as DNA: TGCGCCAGCAGCCAAGATCTTCGAGTTGGTGATTCACCCCTCCACTTT.

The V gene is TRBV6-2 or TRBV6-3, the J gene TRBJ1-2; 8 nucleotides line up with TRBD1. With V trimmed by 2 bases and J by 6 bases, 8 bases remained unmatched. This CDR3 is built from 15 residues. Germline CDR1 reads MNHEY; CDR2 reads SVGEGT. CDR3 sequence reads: CASSYPTGEVNGYTF. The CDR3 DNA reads TGTGCCAGCAGTTACCCGACAGGGGAAGTGAATGGCTACACCTTC.

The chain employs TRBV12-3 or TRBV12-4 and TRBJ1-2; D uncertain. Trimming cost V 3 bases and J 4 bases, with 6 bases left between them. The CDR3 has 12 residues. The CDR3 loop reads CASSFSAYGYTF. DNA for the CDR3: TGTGCCAGCAGTTTCTCCGCCTATGGCTACACCTTC.

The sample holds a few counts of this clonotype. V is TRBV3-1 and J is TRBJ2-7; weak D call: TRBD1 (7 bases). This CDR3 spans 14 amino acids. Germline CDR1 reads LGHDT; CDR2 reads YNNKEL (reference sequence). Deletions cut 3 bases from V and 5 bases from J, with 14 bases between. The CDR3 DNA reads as TGTGCCAGCAGCCAGGGGGGACAGCTCCACGAGCAGTACTTC. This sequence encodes CASSQGGQLHEQYF.

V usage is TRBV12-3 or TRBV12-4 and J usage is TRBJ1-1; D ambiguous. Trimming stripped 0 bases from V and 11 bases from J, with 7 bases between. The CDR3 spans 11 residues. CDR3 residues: CASSLASRAFF. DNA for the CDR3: TGTGCCAGCAGTTTAGCCAGTAGGGCTTTCTTT.

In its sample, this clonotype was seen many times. In nucleotides, the CDR3 is TGTGCCAGCAGCTTCGGGGGCCCGAACACTGAAGCTTTCTTT. Protein product: CASSFGGPNTEAFF. The chain has TRBV13 and TRBJ1-1, with TRBD1 as a possible D gene (6 bases). This CDR3 spans 14 amino acids. V lost 3 bases and J 1 base, leaving 9 bases between the germline ends. Germline V gene data show CDR1 as PRHDT and CDR2 as FYEKMQ (reference sequence).

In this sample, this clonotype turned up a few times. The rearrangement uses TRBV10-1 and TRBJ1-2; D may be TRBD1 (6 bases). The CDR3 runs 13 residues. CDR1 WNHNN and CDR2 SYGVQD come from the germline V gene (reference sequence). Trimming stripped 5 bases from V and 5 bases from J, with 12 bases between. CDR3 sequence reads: CASSPQGKYGYTF. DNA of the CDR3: TGCGCCAGCAGTCCCCAGGGGAAGTATGGCTACACCTTC.

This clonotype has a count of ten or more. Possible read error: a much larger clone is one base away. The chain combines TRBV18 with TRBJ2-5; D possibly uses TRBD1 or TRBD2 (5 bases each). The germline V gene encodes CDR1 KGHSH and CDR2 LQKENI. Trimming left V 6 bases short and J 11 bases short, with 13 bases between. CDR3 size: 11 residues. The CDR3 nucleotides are TGTGCCAGCTCGTCCGGGACGGATCAGTACTTC. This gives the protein CASSSGTDQYF.

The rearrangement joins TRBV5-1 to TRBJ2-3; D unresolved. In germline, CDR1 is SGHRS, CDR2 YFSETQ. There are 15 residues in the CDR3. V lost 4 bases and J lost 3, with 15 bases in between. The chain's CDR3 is CASSPPQRKTDTQYF. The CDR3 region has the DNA TGCGCCAGCAGCCCACCACAGAGGAAAACAGATACGCAGTATTTT.

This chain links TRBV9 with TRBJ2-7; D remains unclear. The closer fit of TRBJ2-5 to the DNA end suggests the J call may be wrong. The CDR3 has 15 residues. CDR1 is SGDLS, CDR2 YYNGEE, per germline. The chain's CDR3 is CASSADDGPGETQYF. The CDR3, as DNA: TGTGCCAGCAGTGCAGACGATGGGCCCGGGGAGACCCAGTACTTC.

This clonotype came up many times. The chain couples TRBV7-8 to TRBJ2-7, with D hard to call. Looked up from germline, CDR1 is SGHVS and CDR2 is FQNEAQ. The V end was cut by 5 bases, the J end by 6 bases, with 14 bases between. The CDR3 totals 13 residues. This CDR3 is CASSAAPRGEQYF. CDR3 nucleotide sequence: TGTGCCAGCAGCGCAGCCCCGCGTGGCGAGCAGTACTTC.

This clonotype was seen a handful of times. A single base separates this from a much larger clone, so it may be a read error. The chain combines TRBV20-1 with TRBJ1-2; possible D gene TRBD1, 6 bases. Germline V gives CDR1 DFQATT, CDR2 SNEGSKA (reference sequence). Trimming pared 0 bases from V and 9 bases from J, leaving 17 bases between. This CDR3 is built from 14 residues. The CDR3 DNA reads TGCAGTGCTAGAGACTACCGAGGGGGGGGTAGCTACACCTTC. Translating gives CSARDYRGGGSYTF.